What follows describes a single TCR beta chain. The V gene lost 0 bases and the J gene lost 9 bases, with 14 bases spanning the gap. The CDR3 extends over 14 amino acids. The V gene's germline CDR1 is MRHNA and CDR2 SNTAGT. Using immunoSEQ multiplex PCR, the repertoire was profiled, and TCRdb retains in-frame clones only, with some absent. Of roughly 200,000 clones listed, roughly 81% are singletons. This sample was taken from a study of blood T cell repertoires in COVID-19. V is TRBV6-4 and J is TRBJ1-2, with D possibly matching TRBD1 (6 bases). This TCR was sampled from an elderly woman with acute or convalescent COVID-19. Sequences were obtained from peripheral blood. In nucleotides, the CDR3 is TGTGCCAGCAGTGACTCTGGGACACCCGGGAGCTACACCTTC. Protein sequence: CASSDSGTPGSYTF.